Following are 22 T cell receptor beta chains from one sample sequenced in a study of blood T cells in healthy people across ages. For the second PCR, which ran for about 7 to 11 cycles, a sample-barcoded 5' primer and a J-beta primer mix were used. Via MiXCR, TCRdb re-called the 5' RACE reads, giving one row per CDR3 protein. There are fewer than 800,000 distinct CDR3 sequences in the sample; roughly 25% occur only once, and around 9.2% lies in the top ten. Another study also made use of these data, one on T cells of mothers and their children.

Input material: blood. These receptors were taken from a boy aged 5-17 years in good health.

The chain combines TRBV5-1 with TRBJ1-1; D might be TRBD1 (5 bases). CDR3 length equals 14 residues. Looked up from germline, CDR1 is SGHRS and CDR2 is YFSETQ. Deletions cut 7 bases from V and 1 base from J, with 14 bases between. The CDR3 sequence is CASRVSGRNTEAFF. The CDR3 DNA is TGCGCCAGCCGAGTATCAGGGAGGAACACTGAAGCTTTCTTT.

This clonotype appeared a few times. The V call is TRBV4-1, the J call TRBJ2-4; D assignment may be TRBD1 or TRBD2 (5 bases each). The CDR3 has 14 amino acids. The germline V and J ends were trimmed by 4 bases and 5 bases, with 12 bases remaining between them. The V gene's germline CDR1 is MGHRA and CDR2 YSYEKL. The CDR3 spells CASSPIGTENIQYF. CDR3 nucleotides: TGCGCCAGCAGCCCTATTGGGACGGAAAACATTCAGTACTTC.

This chain joins TRBV3-1 and TRBJ2-2, with 8 bases matching TRBD2. CDR1 is LGHDT, CDR2 YNNKEL, per germline (reference sequence). With 4 bases clipped from V and 10 bases from J, the junction kept 11 bases outside the gene matches. The CDR3 is made up of 15 amino acids. CDR3 coding DNA: TGTGCCAGCAGCCGTCGTCGGGAGGGCGGGGAGGAGCTGTTTTTT. This translates into CASSRRREGGEELFF.

The chain employs TRBV6-5 and TRBJ2-7, with TRBD2 identical over 8 bases. The CDR3 contains 17 residues. Germline CDR1 reads MNHEY; CDR2 reads SVGAGI. The V gene end was trimmed by 4 bases and the J gene end by 4 bases; junction bases not matched to a gene: 15. DNA of the CDR3: TGTGCCAGCAGTTCCCCCTTTAGCTACGGGAGGGAGTACGAGCAGTACTTC. Protein sequence: CASSSPFSYGREYEQYF.

This sequence joins TRBV7-2 and TRBJ1-2; D unclear. Germline CDR1 is SGHTA and CDR2 is FQGNSA. V was shortened by 3 bases and J by 2 bases, with 16 bases between the two germline ends. This CDR3 region has 16 residues. CDR3 sequence reads: CASSFSPMTMNYGYTF. The CDR3 nucleotides read TGTGCCAGCAGCTTTTCCCCTATGACAATGAACTATGGCTACACCTTC.

This rearrangement joins TRBV19 to TRBJ2-3; D ambiguous. V gave up 6 bases and J gave up 0 bases, with 13 bases separating them. The CDR3 covers 15 residues. Germline V gene sequence: CDR1 LNHDA, CDR2 SQIVND (reference sequence). CDR3 sequence (DNA): TGTGCCAGTAGAGCCTGGAGTGCTAGCACAGATACGCAGTATTTT. Its protein product is CASRAWSASTDTQYF.

Only a few counts were recorded for this clonotype. The V and J genes are TRBV28 and TRBJ2-5; tentative D call: TRBD1 (6 bases). The CDR3 consists of 14 residues. V lost 5 bases, J lost 2 bases, and 12 bases lay in between. Germline CDR1 and CDR2: MDHEN and SYDVKM. In nucleotides, the CDR3 is TGTGCCAGCAGTGGTCGGACAGCGCAAGAGACCCAGTACTTC. It encodes CASSGRTAQETQYF.

This clonotype has just a few counts. This chain's CDR3 is CSVVGGPNTEAFF. The CDR3 nucleotides read TGCAGCGTTGTGGGTGGGCCGAACACTGAAGCTTTCTTT. The rearrangement joins TRBV29-1 to TRBJ1-1; no clear D gene. CDR1 and CDR2 from the germline V gene are SQVTM and ANQGSEA. Trimming stripped 4 bases from V and 1 base from J, with 10 bases between. This CDR3 comprises 13 residues.

This rearrangement joins TRBV15 to TRBJ2-1; a possible D gene is TRBD1 (6 bases). The J call may be incorrect, as the DNA end agrees better with TRBJ2-7. The CDR3 covers 14 residues. Looked up from germline, CDR1 is LNHNV and CDR2 is YYDKDF (reference sequence). CDR3 coding DNA: TGTGCCACCAGCAGATCCCTAGGGGGCTACGAGCAGTACTTC. Its protein product is CATSRSLGGYEQYF.

This chain joins TRBV4-3 and TRBJ2-7; 9 nucleotides align to TRBD1. This CDR3 is built from 17 residues. Germline CDR1 and CDR2: LGHNA and YSLEER. V was clipped by 5 bases and J by 1 base; unmatched bases: 12. The CDR3 loop is CASSAGTGLGRSYEQYF. The DNA for the CDR3 is TGCGCCAGCAGCGCCGGGACAGGGTTGGGGAGATCCTACGAGCAGTACTTC.

V is TRBV12-3 or TRBV12-4 and J is TRBJ2-1, with a possible D match to TRBD2 (5 bases). Trimming stripped 10 bases from V and 0 bases from J, with 22 bases between. CDR3 length equals 17 residues. The CDR3 DNA reads as TGTGCCATCCTAGCCCGCTATCGCCCTCCCTCCTACAATGAGCAGTTCTTC. This codes for CAILARYRPPSYNEQFF.

This clonotype was counted only a few times. J is TRBJ2-7 and V is TRBV15, with 7 bases matching TRBD2. Germline V lookup: CDR1 LNHNV, CDR2 YYDKDF (reference sequence). This CDR3 has 15 residues. After removal of 5 bases from V and 3 bases from J, the junction contained 10 bases not matched to a gene. The DNA of the CDR3 is TGTGCCACCAGCGGCGGCGGCGGGAGTGGCTACGAGCAGTACTTC. It translates to CATSGGGGSGYEQYF.

This clonotype has only a few counts. This chain uses TRBV7-8 with TRBJ2-7; D may be TRBD1 or TRBD2 (5 bases each). Germline V gene sequence: CDR1 SGHVS, CDR2 FQNEAQ. Trimming took 1 base from V and 5 from J, leaving 21 bases between them. The CDR3 extends over 17 amino acids. The CDR3 nucleotides are TGTGCCAGCAGCTTAGTGGGACCGGCCACCAGAGGCAACGAGCAGTACTTC. It specifies CASSLVGPATRGNEQYF.

This sequence joins TRBV28 and TRBJ2-1; TRBD2 matches 7 bases. CDR1 MDHEN and CDR2 SYDVKM come from the germline V gene. The junction had 9 bases not matched to a gene; V was cut back by 6 bases and J by 4 bases. CDR3 length: 15 amino acids. CDR3 protein: CASRDTGEGYNEQFF. CDR3 bases: TGTGCCAGCAGAGATACGGGGGAGGGTTACAATGAGCAGTTCTTC.

The CDR3 DNA reads as TGTGCCAGCATCGCCCACGAGCAGTACTTC. It codes for CASIAHEQYF. This chain links TRBV2 with TRBJ2-7; D is undetermined. V lost 7 bases and J lost 5, with 6 bases in between. This CDR3 spans 10 amino acids. Germline CDR1 SNHLY, CDR2 FYNNEI.

The chain couples TRBV9 to TRBJ1-6; TRBD1 might be the D (5 bases). Germline V lookup: CDR1 SGDLS, CDR2 YYNGEE. The V gene lost 0 bases and the J gene lost 7 bases, with 14 bases spanning the gap. The CDR3 is 16 amino acids. The CDR3 DNA sequence: TGTGCCAGCAGCGTAGCTACGGGGGTAAAAAATTCACCCCTCCACTTT. Translating gives CASSVATGVKNSPLHF.

This chain connects TRBV20-1 to TRBJ2-1; D remains ambiguous. Germline lookup yields CDR1 DFQATT and CDR2 SNEGSKA (reference sequence). The length of the CDR3 is 15 residues. Between the trimmed V and J ends, which lost 5 bases and 0 bases, there was a span of 14 bases. The CDR3 nucleotides are TGCAGTGCTCCACCCCTTGCGAACTCCTACAATGAGCAGTTCTTC. As protein: CSAPPLANSYNEQFF.

The chain is built from TRBV7-9 and TRBJ2-3, with a possible D match to TRBD1 (6 bases). V was shortened by 4 bases and J by 4 bases, with 15 bases between the two germline ends. The CDR3 is 15 amino acids. Looked up from germline, CDR1 is SEHNR and CDR2 is FQNEAQ (reference sequence). DNA of the CDR3: TGTGCCAGCAGCTGGTTAGGACAGAGAGCAGATACGCAGTATTTT. It yields the protein CASSWLGQRADTQYF. Using reference TRBV7-9 and TRBJ2-3 for the parts outside the CDR3, the full variable domain is DTGVSQNPRHKITKRGQNVTFRCDPISEHNRLYWYRQTLGQGPEFLTYFQNEAQLEKSRLLSDRFSAERPKGSFSTLEIQRTEQGDSAMYLCASSWLGQRADTQYFGPGTRLTVL.

This clonotype was found a few times. The chain combines TRBV24-1 with TRBJ2-3, with D perhaps TRBD1 or TRBD2 (5 bases each). This CDR3 contains 15 residues. Trimming removed 1 base at V and 5 bases at J, with 12 bases between. Germline V gene lookup returns CDR1 KGHDR and CDR2 SFDVKD. The CDR3 DNA sequence: TGTGCCACCAGTGATTTTTGGGACCCTCAAGATACGCAGTATTTT. Residues: CATSDFWDPQDTQYF.

This chain links TRBV29-1 with TRBJ1-2; no clear D gene. Germline V CDR1 and CDR2: SQVTM, ANQGSEA. The CDR3 length is 14 residues. Trimming shortened V by 0 bases and J by 5 bases, and 13 bases separated the two germline ends. The CDR3 here is CSVEDWVGSYGYTF. CDR3 sequence (DNA): TGCAGCGTTGAAGATTGGGTGGGTAGTTATGGCTACACCTTC.

This clonotype showed up just a few times. V is TRBV18 and J is TRBJ1-4, with D perhaps TRBD1 (6 bases). CDR1 is KGHSH, CDR2 LQKENI, per germline. CDR3 length: 16 residues. Between the trimmed V and J ends, which lost 3 bases and 5 bases, there was a span of 16 bases. The CDR3 protein is CASSPQPQGTNEKLFF. The CDR3 coding sequence is TGTGCCAGCTCACCTCAGCCCCAGGGGACAAATGAAAAACTGTTTTTT.

This clonotype appeared a few times. The chain employs TRBV6-5 and TRBJ2-7, with a tentative D call TRBD2 (5 bases). Looked up from germline, CDR1 is MNHEY and CDR2 is SVGAGI. The V gene lost 2 bases and the J gene lost 7 bases, with 9 bases spanning the gap. This CDR3 is 12 amino acids long. The CDR3 region is CASSYRRGEQYF. In DNA form, the CDR3 reads TGTGCCAGCAGTTACAGGCGAGGGGAGCAGTACTTC.